The subject of this entry is one T cell receptor (beta chain). Libraries were prepared by immunoSEQ multiplex PCR; TCRdb keeps only in-frame clonotypes and omits some of them. Of 65,000 to 95,000 clones in the sample, 94% were seen once. Unmatched junction bases numbered 4, after V lost 4 bases and J lost 8 bases. Germline assignment: CDR1 LGHNA and CDR2 YNFKEQ. There are 13 residues in the CDR3. The data are from a study of technical replicates of blood from several donors. This sequence was found in a human donor in good health. The genes are TRBV4-2 and TRBJ2-1, with 8 bases fitting TRBD1. The sequencing input was T cells isolated from PBMCs. CDR3 DNA sequence: TGTGCCAGCAGCCGGACAGGGACCCATGAGCAGTTCTTC. Protein: CASSRTGTHEQFF.